These 11 T cell receptor beta chains share one sample of origin, sequenced in a study (dated by TCRdb to between 2015 and 2016). Library construction relied on 5' RACE. TCRdb names Illumina MiSeq as the instrument used. Starting from the raw public reads, TCRdb applied fastp trimming at Q25, assembled clones with MiXCR and retained in-frame beta chains. Every entry covers one CDR3 protein and lists the most common genes and DNA from its rows. The sample table records roughly 5,300 distinct CDR3 sequences; 36% of these occur just once. The top ten clonotypes cover less than 60% of the sample. Sequenced input: memory CD4+ T cells sorted from blood. Interpreted using the paper, the cell subset or site label stands for: memory CD4+ T cells, CD4+CD45RO+CD25-. These receptors were taken from a female donor with breast cancer.

Comments on this clonotype: A single base separates this from a much larger clone, so it may be a read error. The V gene is TRBV6-5, the J gene TRBJ1-3; D gene uncertain. V lost 2 bases and J lost 2, with 10 bases in between. The germline V gene has CDR1 MNHEY and CDR2 SVGAGI. The length of the CDR3 is 15 residues. In nucleotides, the CDR3 is TGTGCCAGCAGTTACGGGCGGGGAACTGGAAACACCATATATTTT. It codes for CASSYGRGTGNTIYF.

The chain carries TRBV5-1 and TRBJ2-2; the match to TRBD1 covers 9 bases. From germline, CDR1 is SGHRS and CDR2 YFSETQ. The V and J ends lost 3 bases and 4 bases, in that order; junction bases with no gene match: 4. The CDR3 covers 15 residues. CDR3 loop: CASSWRDRATGELFF. CDR3 DNA sequence: TGCGCCAGCAGCTGGCGGGACAGGGCCACCGGGGAGCTGTTTTTT.

This clonotype was observed at least ten times. V and J are TRBV6-5 and TRBJ2-7, with a weak D call TRBD1 (5 bases). CDR3 length: 18 residues. Germline V gives CDR1 MNHEY, CDR2 SVGAGI. The germline V and J ends were trimmed by 4 bases and 0 bases, with 22 bases remaining between them. CDR3 amino acids: CASSSITGALPNSYEQYF. CDR3 DNA: TGTGCCAGCAGTTCAATCACAGGTGCCCTACCTAACTCCTACGAGCAGTACTTC.

This clonotype was seen many times. The V gene is TRBV13, the J gene TRBJ1-5; no clear D gene. This CDR3 has 13 amino acids. Trimming cost V 5 bases and J 6 bases, with 11 bases left between them. Germline V gene lookup returns CDR1 PRHDT and CDR2 FYEKMQ (reference sequence). CDR3 sequence (DNA): TGTGCCAGCAGCCGGGGTGGTGGTCAGCCCCAGCATTTT. Residues: CASSRGGGQPQHF.

A note on this clonotype: Given a much more abundant clone one base away, this may be a read error. The rearrangement links TRBV27 to TRBJ2-1; TRBD1 is a possible D gene (6 bases). The CDR3 has 13 residues. CDR1 is MNHEY, CDR2 SMNVEV, per germline (reference sequence). Trimming took 6 bases from V and 7 from J, leaving 13 bases between them. CDR3 sequence reads: CASSVTGLNEQFF. The CDR3, as DNA: TGTGCCAGCAGCGTTACAGGGTTGAATGAGCAGTTCTTC.

The chain's CDR3 is CSARTSGSSGANVLTF. The CDR3 DNA sequence: TGCAGTGCTAGAACCTCGGGAAGCTCTGGGGCCAACGTCCTGACTTTC. The rearrangement joins TRBV20-1 to TRBJ2-6; D is possibly TRBD2 (5 bases). The CDR3 sequence is 16 residues long. CDR1 is DFQATT and CDR2 is SNEGSKA in the germline V gene (reference sequence). Between the trimmed V and J ends, which lost 2 bases and 0 bases, there was a span of 11 bases.

This chain uses TRBV12-3 or TRBV12-4 with TRBJ1-2, with 11 bases aligning to TRBD1. The CDR3 has 14 residues. Losses at the gene ends were 6 bases for V and 4 bases for J; bases not matched to a gene: 4. The CDR3 loop is CASSRTGGGYGYTF. Written as DNA, the CDR3 is TGTGCCAGCAGCCGGACAGGGGGCGGCTATGGCTACACCTTC.

This clonotype has ten or more counts. The V and J genes are TRBV6-2 or TRBV6-3 and TRBJ1-1; possibly TRBD1 for D (5 bases). Trimming pared 2 bases from V and 4 bases from J, leaving 14 bases between. The germline V gene has CDR1 MNHEY and CDR2 SVGEGT. The CDR3 totals 15 residues. The CDR3 reads CASSYAQHGGTEAFF. CDR3 DNA sequence: TGTGCCAGCAGTTACGCACAGCACGGGGGCACTGAAGCTTTCTTT.

This clonotype was seen a handful of times. The chain combines TRBV9 with TRBJ2-7; 7 bases match TRBD1. V shed 3 bases and J 0 bases; nucleotides not matched to a gene: 3. Germline assignment: CDR1 SGDLS and CDR2 YYNGEE. This CDR3 region has 14 residues. In DNA form, the CDR3 reads TGTGCCAGCAGCGCCTGGGACAGCTCCTACGAGCAGTACTTC. Its translation is CASSAWDSSYEQYF.

As to this clonotype: At one end the junction does not follow the germline gene, possibly because of a read error. The V call is TRBV11-2, the J call TRBJ2-1, with D possibly matching TRBD2 (6 bases). The CDR3 loop spans 16 amino acids. The germline CDR1 and CDR2 sequences are SGHAT and FQNNGV. The CDR3 protein is CVSRDRRRAKDDEQFF. The DNA of the CDR3 is TGTGTCAGCAGAGACCGGCGGAGGGCCAAGGACGATGAGCAGTTCTTC.

By sample fraction, this clonotype is medium-sized. The CDR3, as DNA: TGTGCCTGGAGTGATTCGGTCATCACTAACTATGGCTACACCTTC. It is translated as CAWSDSVITNYGYTF. V gene TRBV30 combines with J gene TRBJ1-2; D is unclear. The V gene's germline CDR1 is GTSNPN and CDR2 SVGIG (reference sequence). V lost 1 base to trimming and J lost 0 bases, with 12 bases between them. This CDR3 contains 15 residues.